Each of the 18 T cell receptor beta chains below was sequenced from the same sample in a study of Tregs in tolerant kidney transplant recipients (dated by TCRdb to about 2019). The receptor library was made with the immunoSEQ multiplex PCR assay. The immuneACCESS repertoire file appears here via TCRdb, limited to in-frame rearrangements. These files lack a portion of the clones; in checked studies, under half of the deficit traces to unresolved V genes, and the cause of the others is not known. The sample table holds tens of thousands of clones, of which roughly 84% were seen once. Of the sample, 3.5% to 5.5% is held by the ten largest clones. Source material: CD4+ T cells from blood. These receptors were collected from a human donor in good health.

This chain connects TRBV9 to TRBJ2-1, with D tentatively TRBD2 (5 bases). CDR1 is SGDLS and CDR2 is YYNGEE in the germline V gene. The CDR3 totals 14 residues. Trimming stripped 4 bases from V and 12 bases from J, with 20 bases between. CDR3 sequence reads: CASSPSPGLEGQFF. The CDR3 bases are TGTGCCAGCAGCCCCTCCCCCGGGCTAGAGGGGCAGTTCTTC.

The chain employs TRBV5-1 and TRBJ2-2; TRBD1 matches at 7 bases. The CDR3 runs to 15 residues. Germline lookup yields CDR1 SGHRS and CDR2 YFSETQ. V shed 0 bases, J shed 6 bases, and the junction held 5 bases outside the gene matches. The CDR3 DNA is TGCGCCAGCAGCTTGGGCCAGGGGGATGCCGGGGAGCTGTTTTTT. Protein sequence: CASSLGQGDAGELFF.

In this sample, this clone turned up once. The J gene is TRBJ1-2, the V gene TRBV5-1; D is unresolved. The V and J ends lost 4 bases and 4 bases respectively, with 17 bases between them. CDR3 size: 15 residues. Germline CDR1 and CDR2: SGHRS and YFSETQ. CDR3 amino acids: CASSLGLGQSYGYTF. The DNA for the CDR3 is TGCGCCAGCAGCCTGGGCCTTGGGCAGTCCTATGGCTACACCTTC.

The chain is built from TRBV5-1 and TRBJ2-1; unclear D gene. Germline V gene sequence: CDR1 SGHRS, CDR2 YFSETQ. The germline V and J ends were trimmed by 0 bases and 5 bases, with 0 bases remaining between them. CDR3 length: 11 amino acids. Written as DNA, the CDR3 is TGCGCCAGCAGCTTGGACAATGAGCAGTTCTTC. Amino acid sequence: CASSLDNEQFF.

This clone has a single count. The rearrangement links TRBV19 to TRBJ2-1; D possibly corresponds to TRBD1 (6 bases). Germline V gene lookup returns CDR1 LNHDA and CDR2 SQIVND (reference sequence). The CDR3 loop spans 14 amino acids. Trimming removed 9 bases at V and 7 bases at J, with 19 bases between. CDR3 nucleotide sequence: TGTGCCAGGGGTTCCGGGCAGGGGATAAATGAGCAGTTCTTC. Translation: CARGSGQGINEQFF. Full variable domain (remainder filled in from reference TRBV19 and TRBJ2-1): DGGITQSPKYLFRKEGQNVTLSCEQNLNHDAMYWYRQDPGQGLRLIYYSQIVNDFQKGDIAEGYSVSREKKESFPLTVTSAQKNPTAFYLCARGSGQGINEQFFGPGTRLTVL.

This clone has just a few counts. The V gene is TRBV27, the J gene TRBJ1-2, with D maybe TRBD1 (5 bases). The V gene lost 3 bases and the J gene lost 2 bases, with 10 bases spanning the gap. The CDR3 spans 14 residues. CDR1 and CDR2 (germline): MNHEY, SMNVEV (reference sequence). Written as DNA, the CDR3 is TGTGCCAGCAGTTTTAGGGGCCCAAACTATGGCTACACCTTC. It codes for CASSFRGPNYGYTF.

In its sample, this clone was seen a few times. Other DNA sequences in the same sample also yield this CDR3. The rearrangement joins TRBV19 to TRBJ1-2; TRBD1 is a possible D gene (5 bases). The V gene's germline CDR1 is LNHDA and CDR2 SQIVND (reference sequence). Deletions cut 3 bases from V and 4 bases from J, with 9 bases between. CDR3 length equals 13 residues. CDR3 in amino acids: CASSISDSYGYTF. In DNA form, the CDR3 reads TGTGCCAGTAGTATTTCCGACAGCTATGGCTACACCTTC.

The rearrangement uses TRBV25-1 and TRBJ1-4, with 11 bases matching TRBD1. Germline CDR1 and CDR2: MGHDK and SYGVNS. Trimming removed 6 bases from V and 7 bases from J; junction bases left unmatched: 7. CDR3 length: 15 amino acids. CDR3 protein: CASSPGQGAFEKLFF. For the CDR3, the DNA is TGTGCCAGCAGCCCAGGACAGGGGGCGTTTGAAAAACTGTTTTTT.

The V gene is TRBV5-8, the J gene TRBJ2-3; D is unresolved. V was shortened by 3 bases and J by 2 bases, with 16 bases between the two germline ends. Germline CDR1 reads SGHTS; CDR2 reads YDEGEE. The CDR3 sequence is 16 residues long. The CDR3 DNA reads TGTGCCAGCAGCTCGGCTGGTCCTCCCTACACAGATACGCAGTATTTT. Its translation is CASSSAGPPYTDTQYF. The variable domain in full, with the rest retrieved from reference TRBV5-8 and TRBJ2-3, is EAGVTQSPTHLIKTRGQQATLRCSPISGHTSVYWYQQALGLGLQFLLWYDEGEERNRGNFPPRFSGRQFPNYSSELNVNALELEDSALYLCASSSAGPPYTDTQYFGPGTRLTVL.

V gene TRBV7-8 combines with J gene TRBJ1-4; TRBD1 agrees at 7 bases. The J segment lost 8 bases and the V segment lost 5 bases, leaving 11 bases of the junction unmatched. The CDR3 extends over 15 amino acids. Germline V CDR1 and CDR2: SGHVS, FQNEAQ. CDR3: CASSRKTGWEEKLFF. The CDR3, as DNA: TGTGCCAGCAGCCGAAAGACAGGGTGGGAGGAAAAACTGTTTTTT.

The CDR3 loop reads CASRRTGLGYTF. The CDR3 nucleotides read TGTGCCAGCAGGCGGACAGGGTTGGGCTACACCTTC. V gene TRBV6-5 combines with J gene TRBJ1-2; 8 bases map to TRBD1. CDR1 and CDR2 (germline): MNHEY, SVGAGI. Germline trimming cut 6 bases from V and 8 bases from J; bases unmatched to any gene: 5. This CDR3 region has 12 residues.

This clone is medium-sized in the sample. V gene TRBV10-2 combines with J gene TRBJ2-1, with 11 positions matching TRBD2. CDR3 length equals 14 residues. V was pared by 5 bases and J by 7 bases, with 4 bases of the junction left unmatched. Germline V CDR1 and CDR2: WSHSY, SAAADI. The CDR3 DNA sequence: TGCGCCAGCAGTTATAGCGGGGGGGCGAATGAGCAGTTCTTC. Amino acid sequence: CASSYSGGANEQFF.

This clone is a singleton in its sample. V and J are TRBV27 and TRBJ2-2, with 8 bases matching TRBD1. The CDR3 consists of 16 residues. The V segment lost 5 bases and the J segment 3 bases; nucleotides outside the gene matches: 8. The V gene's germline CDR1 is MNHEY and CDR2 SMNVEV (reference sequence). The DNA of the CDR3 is TGTGCCAGCAGTCCCACGGACAGGGAGGACACCGGGGAGCTGTTTTTT. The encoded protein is CASSPTDREDTGELFF.

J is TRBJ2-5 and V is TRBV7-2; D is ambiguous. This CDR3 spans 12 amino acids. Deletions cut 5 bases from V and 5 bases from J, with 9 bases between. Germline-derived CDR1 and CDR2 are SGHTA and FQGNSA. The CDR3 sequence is CASSPQEETQYF. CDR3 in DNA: TGTGCCAGCAGCCCCCAGGAGGAGACCCAGTACTTC.

The CDR3 DNA is TGTGCCAGCCAATCCCGCAATCAGCCCCAGCATTTT. The encoded protein is CASQSRNQPQHF. The V call is TRBV7-9, the J call TRBJ1-5, with D unclear. The ends were cut back, 8 bases at V and 2 bases at J, with 7 bases in the middle. Germline V gene sequence: CDR1 SEHNR, CDR2 FQNEAQ (reference sequence). There are 12 residues in the CDR3.

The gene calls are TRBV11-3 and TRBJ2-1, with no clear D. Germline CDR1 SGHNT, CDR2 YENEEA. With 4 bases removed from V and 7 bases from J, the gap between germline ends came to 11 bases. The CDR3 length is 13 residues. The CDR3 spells CASSSPVRNEQFF. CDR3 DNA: TGTGCCAGCAGCTCCCCTGTTAGGAATGAGCAGTTCTTC.

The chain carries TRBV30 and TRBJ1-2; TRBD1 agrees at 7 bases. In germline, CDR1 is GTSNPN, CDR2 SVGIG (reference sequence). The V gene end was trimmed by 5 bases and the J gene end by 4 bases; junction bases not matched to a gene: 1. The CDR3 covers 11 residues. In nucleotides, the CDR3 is TGTGCCTGGGACAGGGCCTATGGCTACACCTTC. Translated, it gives CAWDRAYGYTF.

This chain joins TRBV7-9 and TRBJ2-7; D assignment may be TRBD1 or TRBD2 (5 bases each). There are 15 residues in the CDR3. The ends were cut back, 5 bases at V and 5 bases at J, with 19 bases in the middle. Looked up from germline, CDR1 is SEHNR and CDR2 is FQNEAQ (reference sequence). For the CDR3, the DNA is TGTGCCAGCAGCCTTACGGGTCGAGGGGCCAACGAGCAGTACTTC. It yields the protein CASSLTGRGANEQYF. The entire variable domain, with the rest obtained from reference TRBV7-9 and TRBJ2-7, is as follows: DTGVSQNPRHKITKRGQNVTFRCDPISEHNRLYWYRQTLGQGPEFLTYFQNEAQLEKSRLLSDRFSAERPKGSFSTLEIQRTEQGDSAMYLCASSLTGRGANEQYFGPGTRLTVT.